This T cell receptor beta chain was sequenced during a study of T cells in Graves' hyperthyroidism and ophthalmopathy. Study overall: Staff took peripheral blood when the initial diagnosis was made, before any treatment began.

This clonotype was seen ten or more times. Criteria for exclusion of patients were uncontrolled infection, other autoimmune disease, pregnancy or lactation. Clinical symptoms, serum thyroxine, TRAb, thyroid ultrasound and orbital computed tomography informed diagnoses. PBMCs were obtained from about 9 ml fresh peripheral blood. There were TCR beta CDR3 regions amplified from RNA transcripts. First-round RT-PCR targeting the TCR CDR3 was performed with the HTBI primer set. TCRdb re-analysed the multiplex PCR reads in MiXCR, keeping a single row per CDR3 protein. The sample records about 610,000 distinct CDR3 sequences, roughly 15% being singletons. Per germline, CDR1 MNHEY and CDR2 SVGAGI. This CDR3 spans 17 amino acids. With 2 bases removed from V and 2 bases from J, the gap between germline ends came to 15 bases.

This chain links TRBV6-5 with TRBJ2-2; D gene ambiguous. This clonotype was sampled from a woman aged 40 to 55 with Graves' ophthalmopathy. Sequencing was done on a sample of blood. Here the CDR3 DNA reads TGTGCCAGCAGTTACCGCTGGAGCTCACTCAACACCGGGGAGCTGTTTTTT. It is translated as CASSYRWSSLNTGELFF.